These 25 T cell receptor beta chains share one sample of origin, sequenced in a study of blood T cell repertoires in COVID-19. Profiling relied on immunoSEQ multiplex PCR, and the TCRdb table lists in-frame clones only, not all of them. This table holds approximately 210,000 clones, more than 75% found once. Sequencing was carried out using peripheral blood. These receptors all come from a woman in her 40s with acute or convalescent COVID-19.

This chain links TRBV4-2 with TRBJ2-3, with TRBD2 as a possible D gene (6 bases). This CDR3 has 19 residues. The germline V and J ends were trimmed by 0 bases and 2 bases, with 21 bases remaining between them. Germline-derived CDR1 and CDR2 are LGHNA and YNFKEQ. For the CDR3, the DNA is TGTGCCAGCAGCCAAGATTTCCGAGGTCTAGCGCCCTACACAGATACGCAGTATTTT. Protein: CASSQDFRGLAPYTDTQYF.

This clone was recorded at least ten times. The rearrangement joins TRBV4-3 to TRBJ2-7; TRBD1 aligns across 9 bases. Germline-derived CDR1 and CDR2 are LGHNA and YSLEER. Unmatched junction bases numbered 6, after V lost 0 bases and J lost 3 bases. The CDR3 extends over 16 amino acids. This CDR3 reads CASSQEWTGENYEQYF. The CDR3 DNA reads TGCGCCAGCAGCCAAGAGTGGACAGGGGAGAACTACGAGCAGTACTTC.

The CDR3 region has the DNA TGTGCCAGCAGCTCAAATCCAGGGGGCTTACAAGAGACCCAGTACTTC. Translation: CASSSNPGGLQETQYF. The chain uses TRBV9 and TRBJ2-5; the match to TRBD1 covers 8 bases. CDR1 is SGDLS, CDR2 YYNGEE, per germline. The J segment lost 2 bases and the V segment lost 4 bases, leaving 10 bases of the junction unmatched. The CDR3 runs to 16 residues.

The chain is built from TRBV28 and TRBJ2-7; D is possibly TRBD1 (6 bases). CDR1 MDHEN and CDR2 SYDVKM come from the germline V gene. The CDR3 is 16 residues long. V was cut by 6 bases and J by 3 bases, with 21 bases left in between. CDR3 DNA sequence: TGTGCCAGCAGCCCCCTAATAAGGGACAAGATCTACGAGCAGTACTTC. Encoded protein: CASSPLIRDKIYEQYF. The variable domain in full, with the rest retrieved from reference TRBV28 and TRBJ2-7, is DVKVTQSSRYLVKRTGEKVFLECVQDMDHENMFWYRQDPGLGLRLIYFSYDVKMKEKGDIPEGYSVSREKKERFSLILESASTNQTSMYLCASSPLIRDKIYEQYFGPGTRLTVT.

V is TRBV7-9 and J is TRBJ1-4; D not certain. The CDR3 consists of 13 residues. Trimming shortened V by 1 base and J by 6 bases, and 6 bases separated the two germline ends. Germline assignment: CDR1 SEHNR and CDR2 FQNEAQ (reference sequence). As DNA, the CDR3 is TGTGCCAGCAGCTTAGGGCAGGATGAAAAACTGTTTTTT. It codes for CASSLGQDEKLFF.

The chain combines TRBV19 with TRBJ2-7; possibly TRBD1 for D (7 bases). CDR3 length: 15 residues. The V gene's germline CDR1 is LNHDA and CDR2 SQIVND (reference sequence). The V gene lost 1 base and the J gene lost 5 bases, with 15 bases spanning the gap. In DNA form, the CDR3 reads TGTGCCAGTAGTATAGTGGAGGGGGCGAAGCACGAGCAGTACTTC. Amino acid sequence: CASSIVEGAKHEQYF.

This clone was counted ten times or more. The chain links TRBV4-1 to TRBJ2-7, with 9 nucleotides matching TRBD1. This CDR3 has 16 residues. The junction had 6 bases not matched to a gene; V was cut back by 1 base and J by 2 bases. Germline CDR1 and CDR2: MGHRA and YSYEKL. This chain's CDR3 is CASSQGGTGRTYEQYF. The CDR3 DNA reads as TGCGCCAGCAGCCAAGGGGGGACAGGGAGGACCTACGAGCAGTACTTC.

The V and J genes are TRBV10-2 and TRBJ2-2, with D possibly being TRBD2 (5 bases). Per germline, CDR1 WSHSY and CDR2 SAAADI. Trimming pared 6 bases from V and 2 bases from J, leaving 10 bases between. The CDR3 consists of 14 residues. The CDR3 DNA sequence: TGCGCCAGCAGGGACTTACGCAACACCGGGGAGCTGTTTTTT. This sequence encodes CASRDLRNTGELFF.

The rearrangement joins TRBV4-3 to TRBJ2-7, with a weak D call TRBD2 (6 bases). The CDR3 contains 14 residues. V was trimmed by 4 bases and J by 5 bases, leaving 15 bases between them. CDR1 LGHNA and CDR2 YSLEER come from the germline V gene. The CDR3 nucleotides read TGCGCCAGCAGCCGTGGTTACGGGAGCCACGAGCAGTACTTC. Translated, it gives CASSRGYGSHEQYF.

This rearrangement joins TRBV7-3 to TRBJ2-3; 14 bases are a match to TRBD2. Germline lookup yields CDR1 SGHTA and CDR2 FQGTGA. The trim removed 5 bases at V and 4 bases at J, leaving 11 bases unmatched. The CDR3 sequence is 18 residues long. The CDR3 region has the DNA TGTGCCAGCAGCGGCCAGGGGACTAGCGGGGGAAGAGCAGATACGCAGTATTTT. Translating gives CASSGQGTSGGRADTQYF.

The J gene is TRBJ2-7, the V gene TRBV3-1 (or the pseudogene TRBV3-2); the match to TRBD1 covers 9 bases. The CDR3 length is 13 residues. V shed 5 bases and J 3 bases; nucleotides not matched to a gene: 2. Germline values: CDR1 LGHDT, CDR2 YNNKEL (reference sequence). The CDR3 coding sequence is TGTGCCAGCAGCGAGGACAGGGGCTACGAGCAGTACTTC. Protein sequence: CASSEDRGYEQYF.

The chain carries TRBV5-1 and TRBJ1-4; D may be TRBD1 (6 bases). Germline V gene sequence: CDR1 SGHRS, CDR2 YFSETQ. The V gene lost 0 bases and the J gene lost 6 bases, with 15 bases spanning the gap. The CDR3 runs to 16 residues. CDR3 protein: CASSLEGGALDEKLFF. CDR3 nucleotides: TGCGCCAGCAGCTTGGAAGGGGGGGCCCTGGATGAAAAACTGTTTTTT.

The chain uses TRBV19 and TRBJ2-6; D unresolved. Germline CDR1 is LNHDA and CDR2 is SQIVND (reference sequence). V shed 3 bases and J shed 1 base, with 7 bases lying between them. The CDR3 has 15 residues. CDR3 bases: TGTGCCAGTAGTATGACACCATCTGGGGCCAACGTCCTGACTTTC. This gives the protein CASSMTPSGANVLTF.

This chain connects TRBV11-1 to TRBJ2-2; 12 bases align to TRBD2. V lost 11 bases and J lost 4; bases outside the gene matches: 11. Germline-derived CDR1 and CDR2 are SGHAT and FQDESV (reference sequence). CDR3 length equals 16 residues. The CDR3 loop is CACRRTSGVSTGELFF. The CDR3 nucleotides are TGTGCCTGCCGAAGGACTAGCGGGGTTAGCACCGGGGAGCTGTTTTTT.

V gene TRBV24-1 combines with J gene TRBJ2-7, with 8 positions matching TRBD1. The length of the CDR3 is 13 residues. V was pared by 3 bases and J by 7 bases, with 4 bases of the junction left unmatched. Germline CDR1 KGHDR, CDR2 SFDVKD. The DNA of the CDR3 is TGTGCCACCAGTGATCCGCAGGGGGCGGAGCAGTACTTC. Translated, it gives CATSDPQGAEQYF.

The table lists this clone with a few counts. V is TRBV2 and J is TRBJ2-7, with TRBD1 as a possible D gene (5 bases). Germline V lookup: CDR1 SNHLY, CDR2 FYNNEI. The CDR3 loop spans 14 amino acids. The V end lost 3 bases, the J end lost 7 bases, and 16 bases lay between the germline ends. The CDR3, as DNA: TGTGCCAGCAGTGATGTTGTCAAGACAGTTGAGCAGTACTTC. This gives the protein CASSDVVKTVEQYF.

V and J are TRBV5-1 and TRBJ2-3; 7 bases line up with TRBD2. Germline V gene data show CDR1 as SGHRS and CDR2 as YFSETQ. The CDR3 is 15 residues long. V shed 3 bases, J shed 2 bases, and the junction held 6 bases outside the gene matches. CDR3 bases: TGCGCCAGCAGCTATCGGGAGGCCCCCACAGATACGCAGTATTTT. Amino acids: CASSYREAPTDTQYF. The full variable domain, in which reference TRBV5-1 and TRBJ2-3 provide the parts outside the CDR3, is KAGVTQTPRYLIKTRGQQVTLSCSPISGHRSVSWYQQTPGQGLQFLFEYFSETQRNKGNFPGRFSGRQFSNSRSEMNVSTLELGDSALYLCASSYREAPTDTQYFGPGTRLTVL.

The chain's CDR3 is CASSFRGSYGYTF. The CDR3 nucleotides read TGTGCCAGCAGTTTTCGAGGGTCCTATGGCTACACCTTC. The chain employs TRBV12-3 or TRBV12-4 and TRBJ1-2, with D uncertain. The V end lost 3 bases, the J end lost 4 bases, and 9 bases lay between the germline ends. The CDR3 is made up of 13 amino acids.

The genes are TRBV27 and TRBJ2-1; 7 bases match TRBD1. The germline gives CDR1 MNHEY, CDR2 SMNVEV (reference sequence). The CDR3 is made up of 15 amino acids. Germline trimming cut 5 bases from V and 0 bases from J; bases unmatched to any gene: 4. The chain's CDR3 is CASSQTGPSYNEQFF. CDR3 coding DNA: TGTGCCAGCAGTCAGACAGGGCCCTCCTACAATGAGCAGTTCTTC.

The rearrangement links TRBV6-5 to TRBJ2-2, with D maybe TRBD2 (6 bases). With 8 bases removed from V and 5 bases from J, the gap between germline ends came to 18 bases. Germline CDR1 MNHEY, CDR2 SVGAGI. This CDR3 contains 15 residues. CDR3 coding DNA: TGTGCCAGCTTTCTAGGAGGGCGGCGTACCGGGGAGCTGTTTTTT. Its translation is CASFLGGRRTGELFF.

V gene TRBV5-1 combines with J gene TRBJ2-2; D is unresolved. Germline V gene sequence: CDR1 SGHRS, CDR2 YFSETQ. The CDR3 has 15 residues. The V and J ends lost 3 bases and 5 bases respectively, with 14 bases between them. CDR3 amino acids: CASSSLRDYTGELFF. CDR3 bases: TGCGCCAGCAGCTCCCTTCGAGATTATACCGGGGAGCTGTTTTTT.

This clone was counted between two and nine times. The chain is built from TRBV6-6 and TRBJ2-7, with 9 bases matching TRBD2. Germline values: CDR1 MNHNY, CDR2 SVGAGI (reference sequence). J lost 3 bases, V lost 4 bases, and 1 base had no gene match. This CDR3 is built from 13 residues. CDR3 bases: TGTGCCAGCAGTTTAGCGGGGGACTACGAGCAGTACTTC. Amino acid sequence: CASSLAGDYEQYF.

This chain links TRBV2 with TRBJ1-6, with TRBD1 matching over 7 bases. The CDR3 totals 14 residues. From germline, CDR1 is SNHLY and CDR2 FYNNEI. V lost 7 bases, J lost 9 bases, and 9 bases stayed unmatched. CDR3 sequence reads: CASNYRGEGSPLHF. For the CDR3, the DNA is TGTGCCAGCAACTACAGGGGAGAGGGTTCACCCCTCCACTTT.

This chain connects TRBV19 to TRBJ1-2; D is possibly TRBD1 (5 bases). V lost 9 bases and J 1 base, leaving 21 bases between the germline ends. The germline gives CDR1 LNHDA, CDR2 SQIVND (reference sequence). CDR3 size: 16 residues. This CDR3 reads CASRALGPVINYGYTF. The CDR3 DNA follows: TGTGCCAGCAGGGCACTGGGCCCCGTTATTAACTATGGCTACACCTTC. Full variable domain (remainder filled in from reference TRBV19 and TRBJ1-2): DGGITQSPKYLFRKEGQNVTLSCEQNLNHDAMYWYRQDPGQGLRLIYYSQIVNDFQKGDIAEGYSVSREKKESFPLTVTSAQKNPTAFYLCASRALGPVINYGYTFGSGTRLTVV.

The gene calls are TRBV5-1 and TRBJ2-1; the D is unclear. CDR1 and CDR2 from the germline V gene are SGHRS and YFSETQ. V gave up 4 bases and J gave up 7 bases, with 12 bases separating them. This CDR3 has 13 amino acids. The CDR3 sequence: CASSPLRGNEQFF. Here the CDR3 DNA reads TGCGCCAGCAGCCCCCTGAGAGGAAATGAGCAGTTCTTC.